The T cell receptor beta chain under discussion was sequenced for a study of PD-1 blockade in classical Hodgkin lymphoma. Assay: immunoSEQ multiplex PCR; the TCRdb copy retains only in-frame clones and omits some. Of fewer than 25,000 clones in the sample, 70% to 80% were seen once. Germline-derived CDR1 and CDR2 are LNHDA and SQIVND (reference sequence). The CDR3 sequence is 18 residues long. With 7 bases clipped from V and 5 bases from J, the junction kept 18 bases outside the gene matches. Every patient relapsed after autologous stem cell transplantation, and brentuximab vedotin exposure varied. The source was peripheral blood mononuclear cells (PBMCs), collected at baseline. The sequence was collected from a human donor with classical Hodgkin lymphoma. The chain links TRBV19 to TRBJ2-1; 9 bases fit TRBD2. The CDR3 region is CASTRRGRGGSGDNEQFF. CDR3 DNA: TGTGCCAGTACCCGCCGGGGGCGGGGGGGCAGTGGTGACAATGAGCAGTTCTTC.